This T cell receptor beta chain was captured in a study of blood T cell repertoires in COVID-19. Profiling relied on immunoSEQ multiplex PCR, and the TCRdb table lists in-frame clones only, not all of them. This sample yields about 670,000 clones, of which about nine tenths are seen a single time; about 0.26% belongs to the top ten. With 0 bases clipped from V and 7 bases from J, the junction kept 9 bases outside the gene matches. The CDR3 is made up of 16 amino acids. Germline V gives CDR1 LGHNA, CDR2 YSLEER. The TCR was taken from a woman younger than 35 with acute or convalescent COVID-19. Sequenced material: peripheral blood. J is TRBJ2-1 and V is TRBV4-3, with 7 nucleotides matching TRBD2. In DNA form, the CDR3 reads TGCGCCAGCAGCCAAGATGGTGGCGGGGGTAAGAATGAGCAGTTCTTC. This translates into CASSQDGGGGKNEQFF.